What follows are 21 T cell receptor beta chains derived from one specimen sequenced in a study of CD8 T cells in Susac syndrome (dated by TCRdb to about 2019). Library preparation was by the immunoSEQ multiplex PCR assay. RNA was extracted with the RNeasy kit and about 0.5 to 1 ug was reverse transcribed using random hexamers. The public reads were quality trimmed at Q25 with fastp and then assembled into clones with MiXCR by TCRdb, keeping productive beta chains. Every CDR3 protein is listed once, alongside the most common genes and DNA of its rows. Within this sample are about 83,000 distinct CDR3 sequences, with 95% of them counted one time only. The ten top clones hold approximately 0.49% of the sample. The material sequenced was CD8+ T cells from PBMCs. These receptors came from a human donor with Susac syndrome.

The CDR3 reads CASSPLKGPSYEQYF. The CDR3 bases are TGTGCCAGCAGCCCTCTGAAGGGGCCTTCCTACGAGCAGTACTTC. This sequence joins TRBV6-5 and TRBJ2-7; tentatively, D is TRBD1 (5 bases). The CDR3 runs to 15 residues. CDR1 is MNHEY, CDR2 SVGAGI, per germline. The V gene lost 6 bases and the J gene lost 1 base, with 16 bases spanning the gap.

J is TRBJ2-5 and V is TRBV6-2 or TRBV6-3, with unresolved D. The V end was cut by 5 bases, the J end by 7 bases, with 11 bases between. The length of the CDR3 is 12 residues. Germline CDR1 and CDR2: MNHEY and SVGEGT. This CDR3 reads CASSIPSGTQYF. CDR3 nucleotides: TGTGCCAGCAGTATCCCTAGTGGGACCCAGTACTTC.

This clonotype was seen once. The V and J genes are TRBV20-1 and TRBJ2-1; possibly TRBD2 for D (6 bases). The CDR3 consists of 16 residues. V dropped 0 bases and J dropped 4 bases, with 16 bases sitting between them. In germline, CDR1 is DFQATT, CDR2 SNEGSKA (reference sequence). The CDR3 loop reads CSARDLERERYNEQFF. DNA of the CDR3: TGCAGTGCTAGAGATCTCGAACGGGAGAGGTACAATGAGCAGTTCTTC.

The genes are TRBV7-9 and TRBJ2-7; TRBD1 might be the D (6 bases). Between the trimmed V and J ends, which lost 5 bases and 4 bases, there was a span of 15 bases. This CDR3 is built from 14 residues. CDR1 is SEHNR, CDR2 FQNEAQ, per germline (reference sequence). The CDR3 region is CASSPGTLEYEQYF. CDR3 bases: TGTGCCAGCAGCCCCGGGACACTTGAGTACGAGCAGTACTTC.

CDR3 loop: CASSYSRVNRGDQPQHF. The CDR3 DNA reads TGTGCCAGCAGTTACTCGCGGGTGAATAGGGGGGATCAGCCCCAGCATTTT. The gene calls are TRBV6-5 and TRBJ1-5; a weak D match, TRBD1 (6 bases). CDR3 length: 17 residues. Germline assignment: CDR1 MNHEY and CDR2 SVGAGI. V was shortened by 0 bases and J by 5 bases, with 17 bases between the two germline ends.

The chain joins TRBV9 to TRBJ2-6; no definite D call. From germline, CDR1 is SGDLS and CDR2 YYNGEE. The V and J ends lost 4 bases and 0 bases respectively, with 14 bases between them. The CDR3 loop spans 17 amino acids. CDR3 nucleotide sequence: TGTGCCAGCAGCCTCCCTCAAGGGTACTCTGGGGCCAACGTCCTGACTTTC. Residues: CASSLPQGYSGANVLTF.

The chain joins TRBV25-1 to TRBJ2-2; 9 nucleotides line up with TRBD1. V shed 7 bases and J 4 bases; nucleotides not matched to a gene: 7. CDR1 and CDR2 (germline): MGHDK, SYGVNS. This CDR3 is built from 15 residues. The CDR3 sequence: CASTSGQGPTGELFF. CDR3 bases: TGTGCCAGCACCTCCGGACAGGGGCCCACCGGGGAGCTGTTTTTT.

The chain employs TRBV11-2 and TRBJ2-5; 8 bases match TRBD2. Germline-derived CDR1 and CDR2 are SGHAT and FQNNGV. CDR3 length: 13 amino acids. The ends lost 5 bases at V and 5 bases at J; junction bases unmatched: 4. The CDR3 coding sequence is TGTGCCAGCAGCCTTAGCGGGAAGGAGACCCAGTACTTC. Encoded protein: CASSLSGKETQYF.

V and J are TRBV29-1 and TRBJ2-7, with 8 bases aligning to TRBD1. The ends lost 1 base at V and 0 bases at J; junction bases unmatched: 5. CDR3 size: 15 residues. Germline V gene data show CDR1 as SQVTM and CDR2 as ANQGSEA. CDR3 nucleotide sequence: TGCAGCGTTGAAGCGGGGGACAGGAGCTCCTACGAGCAGTACTTC. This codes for CSVEAGDRSSYEQYF.

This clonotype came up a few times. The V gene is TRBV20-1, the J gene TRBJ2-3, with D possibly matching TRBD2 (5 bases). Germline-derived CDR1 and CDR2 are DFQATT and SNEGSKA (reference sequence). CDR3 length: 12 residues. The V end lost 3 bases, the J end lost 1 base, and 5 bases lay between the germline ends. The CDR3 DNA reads TGCAGTGCTAGGAGGGGCACAGATACGCAGTATTTT. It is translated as CSARRGTDTQYF.

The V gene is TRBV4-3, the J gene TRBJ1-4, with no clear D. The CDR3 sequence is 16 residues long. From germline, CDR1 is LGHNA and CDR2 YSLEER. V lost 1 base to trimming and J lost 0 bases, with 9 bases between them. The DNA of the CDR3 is TGCGCCAGCAGCCAAGTGGCCTATGCAACTAATGAAAAACTGTTTTTT. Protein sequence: CASSQVAYATNEKLFF.

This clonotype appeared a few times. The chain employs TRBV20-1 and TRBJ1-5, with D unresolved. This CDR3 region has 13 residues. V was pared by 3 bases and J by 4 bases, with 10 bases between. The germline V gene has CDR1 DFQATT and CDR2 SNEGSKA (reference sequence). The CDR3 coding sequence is TGCAGTGCTAGCAGAGACCTGAATCAGCCCCAGCATTTT. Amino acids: CSASRDLNQPQHF.

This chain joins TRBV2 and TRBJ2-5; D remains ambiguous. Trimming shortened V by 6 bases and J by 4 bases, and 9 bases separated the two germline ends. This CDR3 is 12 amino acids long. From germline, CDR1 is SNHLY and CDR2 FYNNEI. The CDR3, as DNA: TGTGCCAGCAGGGAAAGGCTAGAGACCCAGTACTTC. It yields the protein CASRERLETQYF.

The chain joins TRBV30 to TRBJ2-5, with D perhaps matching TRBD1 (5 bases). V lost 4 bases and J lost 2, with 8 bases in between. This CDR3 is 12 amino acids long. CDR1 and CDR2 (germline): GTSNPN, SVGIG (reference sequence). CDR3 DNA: TGTGCCTGGAAACAGGTGCAAGAGACCCAGTACTTC. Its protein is CAWKQVQETQYF.

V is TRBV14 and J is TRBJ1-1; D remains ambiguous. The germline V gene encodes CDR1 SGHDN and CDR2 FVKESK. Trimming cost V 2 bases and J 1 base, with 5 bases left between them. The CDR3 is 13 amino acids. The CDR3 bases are TGTGCCAGCAGCCAAACAGAGAACACTGAAGCTTTCTTT. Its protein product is CASSQTENTEAFF.

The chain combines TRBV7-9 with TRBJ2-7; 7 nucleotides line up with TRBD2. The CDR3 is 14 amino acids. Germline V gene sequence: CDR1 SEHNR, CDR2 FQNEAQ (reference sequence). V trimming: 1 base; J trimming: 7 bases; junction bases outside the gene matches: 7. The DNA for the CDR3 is TGTGCCAGCAGCTTAGGCGGGAGTGGCAATGAGCAGTACTTC. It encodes CASSLGGSGNEQYF.

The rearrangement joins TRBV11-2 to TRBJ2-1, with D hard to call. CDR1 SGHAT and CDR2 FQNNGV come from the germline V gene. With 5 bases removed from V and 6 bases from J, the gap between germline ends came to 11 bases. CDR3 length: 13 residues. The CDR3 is CASSPFLGNEQFF. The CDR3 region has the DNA TGTGCCAGCAGCCCGTTTCTCGGCAATGAGCAGTTCTTC. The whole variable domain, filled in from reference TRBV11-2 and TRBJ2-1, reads EAGVAQSPRYKIIEKRQSVAFWCNPISGHATLYWYQQILGQGPKLLIQFQNNGVVDDSQLPKDRFSAERLKGVDSTLKIQPAKLEDSAVYLCASSPFLGNEQFFGPGTRLTVL.

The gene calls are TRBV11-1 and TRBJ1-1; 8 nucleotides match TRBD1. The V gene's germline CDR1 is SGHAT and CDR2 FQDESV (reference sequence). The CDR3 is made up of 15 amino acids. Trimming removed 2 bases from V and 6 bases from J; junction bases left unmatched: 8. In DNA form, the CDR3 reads TGTGCCAGCAGCTTACTTCAGGGGGCGGTTTCTGAAGCTTTCTTT. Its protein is CASSLLQGAVSEAFF.

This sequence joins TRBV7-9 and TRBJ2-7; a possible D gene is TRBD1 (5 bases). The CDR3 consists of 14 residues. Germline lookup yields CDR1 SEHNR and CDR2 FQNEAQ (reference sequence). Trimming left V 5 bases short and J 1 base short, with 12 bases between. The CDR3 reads CASSPRTRSYEQYF. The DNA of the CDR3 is TGTGCCAGCAGCCCGAGGACACGATCCTACGAGCAGTACTTC.

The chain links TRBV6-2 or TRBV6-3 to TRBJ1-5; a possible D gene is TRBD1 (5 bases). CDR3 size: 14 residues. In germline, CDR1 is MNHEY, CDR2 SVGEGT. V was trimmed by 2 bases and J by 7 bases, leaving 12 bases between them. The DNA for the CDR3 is TGTGCCAGCAGTTACGGCAGGGAATACCAGCCCCAGCATTTT. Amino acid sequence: CASSYGREYQPQHF.

CDR3 DNA: TGTGCCAGCAGCCCAAGTCCGGGACAGGATATGAACACTGAAGCTTTCTTT. Amino acids: CASSPSPGQDMNTEAFF. This chain links TRBV7-9 with TRBJ1-1; TRBD1 agrees at 8 bases. CDR1 SEHNR and CDR2 FQNEAQ come from the germline V gene (reference sequence). The CDR3 consists of 17 residues. The ends lost 5 bases at V and 0 bases at J; junction bases unmatched: 11.